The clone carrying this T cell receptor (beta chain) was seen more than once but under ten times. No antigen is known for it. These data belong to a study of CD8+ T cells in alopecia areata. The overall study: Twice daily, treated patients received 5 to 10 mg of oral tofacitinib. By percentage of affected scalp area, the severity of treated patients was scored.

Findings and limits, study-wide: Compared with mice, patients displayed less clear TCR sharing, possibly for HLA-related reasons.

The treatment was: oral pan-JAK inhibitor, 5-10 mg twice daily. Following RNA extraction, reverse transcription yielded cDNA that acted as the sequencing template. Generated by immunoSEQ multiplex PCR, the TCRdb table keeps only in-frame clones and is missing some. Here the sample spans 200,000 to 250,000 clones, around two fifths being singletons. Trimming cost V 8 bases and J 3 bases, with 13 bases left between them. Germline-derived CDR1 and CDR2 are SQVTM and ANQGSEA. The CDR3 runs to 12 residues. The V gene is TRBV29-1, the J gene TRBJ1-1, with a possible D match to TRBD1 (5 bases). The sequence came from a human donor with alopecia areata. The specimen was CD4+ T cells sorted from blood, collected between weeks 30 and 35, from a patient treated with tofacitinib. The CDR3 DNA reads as TGCAGCTCATCGGGACGGTACACTGAAGCTTTCTTT. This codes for CSSSGRYTEAFF.